This TCR beta chain came from a study of T cells after yellow fever vaccination. About the study: The authors prepared low-cell-number fractions using SMART-Seq v4 Ultra Low Input. Overall study findings and caveats: Any FACS-sorted repertoire could hold abundant clonotypes that contaminate it from the bulk population. Compared with primary, the secondary response was weaker and peaked at day 5, not 15.

A 5'RACE template-switching step, the method used to make TCR cDNA, added a universal primer site and UMIs. TCRdb called the 5' RACE reads again in MiXCR, with one record for every CDR3 protein. The sample contains 400,000 or so distinct CDR3 sequences, 18% of which appear only once. V lost 1 base to trimming and J lost 8 bases, with 18 bases between them. CDR3 length: 17 amino acids. As for this clonotype: The target antigen is unknown.

This chain uses TRBV12-3 or TRBV12-4 with TRBJ1-6; weak D call: TRBD1 (6 bases). The TCR was taken from a man between 18 and 35 years old who received the YFV17D yellow fever vaccine. The sequenced sample was PBMCs, obtained before the yellow fever booster vaccination. CDR3 nucleotide sequence: TGTGCCAGCAGTTTAGATCCGAGGGGGGGCGAAGATTCACCCCTCCACTTT. It specifies CASSLDPRGGEDSPLHF.